The 27 T cell receptor beta chains below all came from one sample that was sequenced in a study of T cells in Graves' hyperthyroidism and ophthalmopathy. Amplification targeted TCR beta CDR3 regions from RNA transcripts. In the first-round RT-PCR of the TCR CDR3, the HTBI primer set was used. TCRdb reanalysed the multiplex PCR reads using MiXCR and keeps one entry per CDR3 protein. The sample carries around 290,000 distinct CDR3 sequences, around 13% recorded once. The sequenced sample was blood. These receptors were obtained from a woman aged 35 to 49 with Graves' hyperthyroidism.

This clonotype was seen repeatedly, ten times or more. The chain carries TRBV18 and TRBJ1-1; D gene unclear. CDR3 length equals 13 residues. The V and J ends lost 6 bases and 5 bases respectively, with 13 bases between them. Looked up from germline, CDR1 is KGHSH and CDR2 is LQKENI. CDR3 residues: CASSSDDWTEAFF. The CDR3 DNA reads as TGTGCCAGCTCTTCGGACGATTGGACTGAAGCTTTCTTT.

This clonotype showed up just a few times. This sequence joins TRBV15 and TRBJ2-7, with 7 bases that match TRBD1. The CDR3 sequence is 15 residues long. Germline loops: CDR1 LNHNV, CDR2 YYDKDF (reference sequence). V lost 3 bases to trimming and J lost 3 bases; unmatched junction nucleotides: 8. CDR3 bases: TGTGCCACCAGCAGCGTTCACAGGGGAATCTACGAGCAGTACTTC. Amino acid sequence: CATSSVHRGIYEQYF.

This clonotype has a count of ten or more. The chain uses TRBV28 and TRBJ1-1; tentatively, D is TRBD1 (5 bases). The CDR3 has 12 amino acids. CDR1 MDHEN and CDR2 SYDVKM come from the germline V gene. Between the trimmed V and J ends, which lost 7 bases and 7 bases, there was a span of 13 bases. The CDR3 spells CASTLGGDEAFF. CDR3 nucleotides: TGTGCCAGCACCTTAGGAGGGGATGAAGCTTTCTTT.

Ten or more counts support this clonotype. V is TRBV27 and J is TRBJ2-2; the match to TRBD2 covers 7 bases. V lost 5 bases to trimming and J lost 4 bases; unmatched junction nucleotides: 10. The germline gives CDR1 MNHEY, CDR2 SMNVEV (reference sequence). The CDR3 is 16 amino acids. The CDR3 bases are TGTGCCAGCAGTGGGGGGGAGTGGTACGGCACCGGGGAGCTGTTTTTT. Protein product: CASSGGEWYGTGELFF.

Many counts were recorded for this clonotype. V usage is TRBV15 and J usage is TRBJ2-1; no firm D call. Trimming cost V 0 bases and J 10 bases, with 10 bases left between them. The CDR3 sequence is 13 residues long. The germline CDR1 and CDR2 sequences are LNHNV and YYDKDF (reference sequence). CDR3 bases: TGTGCCACCAGCAGAGATTTTTCGAGAGAGCAGTTCTTC. The encoded protein is CATSRDFSREQFF.

In this sample, this clonotype turned up many times. J is TRBJ2-3 and V is TRBV7-8, with a possible D match to TRBD2 (6 bases). Germline CDR1 and CDR2: SGHVS and FQNEAQ. The germline V and J ends were trimmed by 0 bases and 2 bases, with 9 bases remaining between them. The CDR3 is 15 amino acids. The CDR3 region has the DNA TGTGCCAGCAGCTTAGCGGGAGGTTACACAGATACGCAGTATTTT. Encoded protein: CASSLAGGYTDTQYF.

This clonotype was found a few times. The V gene is TRBV4-1, the J gene TRBJ2-1; D not resolved. Germline V lookup: CDR1 MGHRA, CDR2 YSYEKL. The CDR3 runs to 16 residues. The ends were cut back, 1 base at V and 9 bases at J, with 19 bases in the middle. CDR3 sequence: CASSQARPFLATEQFF. The CDR3, as DNA: TGCGCCAGCAGCCAAGCCCGACCCTTTCTTGCGACTGAGCAGTTCTTC.

This clonotype was detected a few times. The chain is built from TRBV20-1 and TRBJ1-5, with 7 bases matching TRBD1. CDR1 is DFQATT and CDR2 is SNEGSKA in the germline V gene (reference sequence). This CDR3 comprises 13 residues. V gave up 5 bases and J gave up 4 bases; unmatched junction bases: 5. The DNA for the CDR3 is TGCAGTGCTGCGGGACAGATAAATCAGCCCCAGCATTTT. Translated, it gives CSAAGQINQPQHF.

In its sample, this clonotype was seen many times. V usage is TRBV29-1 and J usage is TRBJ2-3, with 14 bases that match TRBD2. This CDR3 contains 17 residues. J gave up 3 bases and V 7 bases, and 12 bases lay outside the gene matches. Germline lookup yields CDR1 SQVTM and CDR2 ANQGSEA. CDR3 DNA: TGCAGCGCCTTAGGGACTAGCGGGAGTGGGGGGACAGATACGCAGTATTTT. Protein product: CSALGTSGSGGTDTQYF.

This clonotype was seen at least ten times. The J gene is TRBJ2-7, the V gene TRBV12-3 or TRBV12-4; 7 positions match TRBD2. The V gene end was trimmed by 5 bases and the J gene end by 6 bases; junction bases not matched to a gene: 13. The CDR3 runs to 15 residues. CDR3 DNA: TGTGCCAGCAGTCCTCGGGGAGGGGCGGGAGTCGAGCAGTACTTC. Translated: CASSPRGGAGVEQYF.

This clonotype came up many times. This sequence joins TRBV28 and TRBJ1-1; the D is unclear. V shed 5 bases and J shed 7 bases, with 14 bases lying between them. The CDR3 length is 13 residues. Per the germline V gene, CDR1 is MDHEN and CDR2 is SYDVKM. CDR3 sequence reads: CASSVSDQLEAFF. The CDR3 nucleotides are TGTGCCAGCAGTGTCTCAGACCAACTTGAAGCTTTCTTT. Based on the CDR3 plus reference TRBV28 and TRBJ1-1, the full variable domain is DVKVTQSSRYLVKRTGEKVFLECVQDMDHENMFWYRQDPGLGLRLIYFSYDVKMKEKGDIPEGYSVSREKKERFSLILESASTNQTSMYLCASSVSDQLEAFFGQGTRLTVV.

A few counts support this clonotype. The genes are TRBV5-1 and TRBJ1-2, with TRBD1 matching 10 bases. J gave up 8 bases and V 5 bases, and 9 bases lay outside the gene matches. CDR3 size: 14 residues. The germline CDR1 and CDR2 sequences are SGHRS and YFSETQ. Here the CDR3 reads CASRTDRGQEGYTF. The CDR3 coding sequence is TGCGCCAGCAGAACCGACAGGGGGCAAGAAGGCTACACCTTC.

This clonotype was seen a few times. The V and J genes are TRBV19 and TRBJ1-3; 11 positions match TRBD1. The length of the CDR3 is 15 residues. V trimming: 9 bases; J trimming: 4 bases; junction bases outside the gene matches: 8. CDR1 is LNHDA and CDR2 is SQIVND in the germline V gene (reference sequence). Written as DNA, the CDR3 is TGTGCCAGCTGGGACAGGGGGTCTCCAGGAAACACCATATATTTT. Amino acid sequence: CASWDRGSPGNTIYF.

This clonotype was found many times. The V call is TRBV3-1, the J call TRBJ2-7; a weak D match, TRBD2 (6 bases). This CDR3 contains 13 residues. Trimming removed 4 bases at V and 4 bases at J, with 11 bases between. Germline CDR1 and CDR2: LGHDT and YNNKEL (reference sequence). Here the CDR3 reads CASSPLEGYEQYF. The DNA of the CDR3 is TGTGCCAGCAGCCCTCTGGAGGGGTACGAGCAGTACTTC.

This clonotype appeared many times. V and J are TRBV6-5 and TRBJ2-3, with 7 positions matching TRBD2. The CDR3 is made up of 14 amino acids. V shed 2 bases, J shed 3 bases, and the junction held 2 bases outside the gene matches. Per germline, CDR1 MNHEY and CDR2 SVGAGI. The CDR3 DNA follows: TGTGCCAGCAGTTACGGGAGGGTGACAGATACGCAGTATTTT. Amino acid sequence: CASSYGRVTDTQYF.

This clonotype came up many times. The rearrangement uses TRBV28 and TRBJ2-7; 15 bases match TRBD2. V shed 6 bases and J 6 bases; nucleotides not matched to a gene: 12. Germline V gene data show CDR1 as MDHEN and CDR2 as SYDVKM. CDR3 size: 17 residues. CDR3: CASRASGLAGGRFEQYF. The DNA of the CDR3 is TGTGCCAGCAGAGCATCAGGACTAGCGGGAGGGCGTTTCGAGCAGTACTTC.

This clonotype was found a few times. V and J are TRBV6-1 and TRBJ2-7; D is perhaps TRBD1 (5 bases). Germline V gives CDR1 MNHNS, CDR2 SASEGT. Trimming stripped 5 bases from V and 5 bases from J, with 22 bases between. This CDR3 comprises 16 residues. Here the CDR3 reads CASSFVGLQGRHEQYF. The CDR3 DNA reads as TGTGCCAGCAGTTTTGTAGGGTTGCAGGGTAGGCACGAGCAGTACTTC.

This clonotype was recorded at least ten times. The chain links TRBV28 to TRBJ2-1; 7 bases are a match to TRBD2. The V gene end was trimmed by 0 bases and the J gene end by 7 bases; junction bases not matched to a gene: 3. The CDR3 is made up of 14 amino acids. Germline CDR1 MDHEN, CDR2 SYDVKM. The CDR3 reads CASSLWRAGNEQFF. The CDR3 region has the DNA TGTGCCAGCAGTTTATGGAGAGCGGGGAATGAGCAGTTCTTC.

The chain combines TRBV27 with TRBJ2-3, with TRBD1 identical over 8 bases. Per germline, CDR1 MNHEY and CDR2 SMNVEV (reference sequence). J gave up 1 base and V 6 bases, and 9 bases lay outside the gene matches. The CDR3 length is 16 residues. The CDR3 region has the DNA TGTGCCAGCAGGCCCCATCTGACAGGGGGCACAGATACGCAGTATTTT. Amino acid sequence: CASRPHLTGGTDTQYF.

This chain links TRBV19 with TRBJ1-5; TRBD1 aligns across 7 bases. CDR3 length: 15 residues. Germline CDR1 is LNHDA and CDR2 is SQIVND (reference sequence). Trimming at V came to 9 bases and at J to 0 bases, leaving 8 bases not matched to a gene. CDR3 protein: CASRDRAASNQPQHF. For the CDR3, the DNA is TGTGCCAGCCGCGACAGGGCCGCTAGCAATCAGCCCCAGCATTTT.

This clonotype was recorded many times. The chain couples TRBV29-1 to TRBJ1-4; D may be TRBD1 (5 bases). The CDR3 is 12 residues long. Trimming pared 4 bases from V and 6 bases from J, leaving 9 bases between. Germline V CDR1 and CDR2: SQVTM, ANQGSEA. The CDR3 nucleotides read TGCAGCGTTGGAGGGGCGGATGAAAAACTGTTTTTT. Its protein product is CSVGGADEKLFF.

This clonotype was seen repeatedly, ten times or more. This chain connects TRBV5-4 to TRBJ2-7, with D possibly matching TRBD2 (6 bases). The CDR3 totals 13 residues. Germline CDR1 SGHNT, CDR2 YYREEE (reference sequence). V was trimmed by 3 bases and J by 3 bases, leaving 10 bases between them. The CDR3 nucleotides read TGTGCCAGCAGCTCTAAGACTAGCTACGAGCAGTACTTC. The encoded protein is CASSSKTSYEQYF.

Notes on this clonotype: A much larger clone lies a single base off, so this may be a read error. The chain uses TRBV6-1 and TRBJ1-1, with D possibly being TRBD1 (6 bases). The V end lost 1 base, the J end lost 4 bases, and 13 bases lay between the germline ends. CDR3 length: 15 amino acids. In germline, CDR1 is MNHNS, CDR2 SASEGT. DNA for the CDR3: TGTGCCAGCAGTGAAGAAGGGACACGGGGCACTGAAGCTTTCTTT. Protein sequence: CASSEEGTRGTEAFF.

On this clonotype: Germline is not matched at one junction end, which may reflect a read error. The V gene is TRBV28, the J gene TRBJ2-6, with TRBD1 as a possible D gene (5 bases). Germline lookup yields CDR1 MDHEN and CDR2 SYDVKM. The CDR3 length is 15 residues. CDR3 sequence: CASSFLGSGASVLTF. For the CDR3, the DNA is TGTGCCAGCAGTTTTTTGGGGTCTGGGGCCAGCGTCCTGACTTTC. Full variable domain (outside the CDR3, taken from reference TRBV28 and TRBJ2-6): DVKVTQSSRYLVKRTGEKVFLECVQDMDHENMFWYRQDPGLGLRLIYFSYDVKMKEKGDIPEGYSVSREKKERFSLILESASTNQTSMYLCASSFLGSGASVLTFGAGSRLTVL.

This clonotype was counted ten times or more. The chain combines TRBV2 with TRBJ2-3, with 10 bases matching TRBD1. CDR1 is SNHLY and CDR2 is FYNNEI in the germline V gene. Trimming removed 3 bases from V and 4 bases from J; junction bases left unmatched: 10. CDR3 size: 17 residues. This chain's CDR3 is CASSEGLTGGASDTQYF. DNA of the CDR3: TGTGCCAGCAGTGAGGGTTTGACAGGGGGCGCCTCAGATACGCAGTATTTT.

There are many counts of this clonotype. The J gene is TRBJ1-4, the V gene TRBV5-5; no definite D call. Germline assignment: CDR1 SGHKS and CDR2 YYEKEE (reference sequence). The V end was cut by 0 bases, the J end by 5 bases, with 8 bases between. The CDR3 totals 14 residues. CDR3 in amino acids: CASSLGRVNEKLFF. CDR3 DNA: TGTGCCAGCAGCTTGGGGAGGGTGAATGAAAAACTGTTTTTT.

Ten or more counts support this clonotype. The chain uses TRBV29-1 and TRBJ2-5; D possibly corresponds to TRBD2 (6 bases). With 2 bases removed from V and 4 bases from J, the gap between germline ends came to 17 bases. Germline CDR1 and CDR2: SQVTM and ANQGSEA. This CDR3 spans 15 amino acids. In DNA form, the CDR3 reads TGCAGCGTTGAAAGGAGGGGACCGAGGGGAGAGACCCAGTACTTC. This encodes CSVERRGPRGETQYF.